The clone carrying this T cell receptor beta chain has only a few counts. What it binds is not known. This record belongs to a study of identical twins. Template switching (which added a universal primer site) was used, and cDNA carried unique molecular identifiers. TCRdb re-called the 5' RACE reads with MiXCR, one entry per CDR3 protein. The sample has approximately 600,000 distinct CDR3 sequences; roughly 6.6% are singletons. Study outcomes and limitations: Its conclusions, products of cross-sectional statistical analysis, did not come from following the same donors. Among beta out-of-frame sequences, excess sharing between twins appeared weaker. Within cord blood, abundant beta clonotypes carried fewer insertions, but memory repertoires showed no such trend.

This sample also belongs to another study, concerning yellow fever vaccine responses in identical twins.

The specimen was PBMCs. This TCR came from a woman aged 18-29 years in good health.

The CDR3 protein is CASSSGTGWFTGELFF. In DNA, the CDR3 is TGTGCCAGCAGCTCCGGGACAGGGTGGTTTACCGGGGAGCTGTTTTTT. This chain connects TRBV7-2 to TRBJ2-2; 9 nucleotides match TRBD1. This CDR3 spans 16 amino acids. Per the germline V gene, CDR1 is SGHTA and CDR2 is FQGNSA. Trimming cost V 4 bases and J 5 bases; bases outside gene matches: 8. Using reference TRBV7-2 and TRBJ2-2 for the parts outside the CDR3, the full variable domain is GAGVSQSPSNKVTEKGKDVELRCDPISGHTALYWYRQSLGQGLEFLIYFQGNSAPDKSGLPSDRFSAERTGGSVSTLTIQRTQQEDSAVYLCASSSGTGWFTGELFFGEGSRLTVL.